Listed below are T cell receptor beta chains from one sample, sequenced in a study of OX40 agonist ivuxolimab in advanced cancers. The method was immunoSEQ multiplex PCR; TCRdb's version includes in-frame clones alone and lacks a portion of them. The table includes 60,000 to 80,000 clones, 80% to 85% detected once. The sequenced sample was CD4+ or CD8+ T cells sorted from blood, obtained in a trial of the OX40 agonist ivuxolimab. The receptors were gathered from an adult with an advanced solid tumor such as melanoma, head and neck, liver or kidney cancer. The CDR3 runs from the conserved cysteine through the conserved F or W. D genes are given only for firm matches. Clone size is not always given. Where it is, it says once, few, many or a class for expanded clones.

TRBD1,-,TRBV6-1,CASRAFTGVDTEAFF
-,few,TRBV2,CASSLEGTNYGYTF
-,-,TRBV19,CASSGGLGETQYF
TRBD1,-,TRBV19,CASSGTGGNGQYF
TRBD1,-,TRBV4-1,CASRPIQGIDEKLFF
TRBD1,-,TRBV6-5,CASSPGQGRIYEQYF
-,-,TRBV6-1,CASGIRTGELFF
-,-,TRBV15,CATSRDLSDSTQYF
-,-,TRBV19,CASSIDFYNEQFF
TRBD2,-,TRBV5-1,CASSVTTSGGGNEQFF
TRBD1,-,TRBV14,CASSKKDSRGNEQYF
-,-,TRBV6-5,CASSLQGLGGYTF
-,-,TRBV2,CASSDSRGETGELFF
-,-,TRBV11-3,CASSAGTLNEQFF
TRBD1,-,TRBV18,CASSPTGGRVEAFF
-,-,TRBV5-1,CASSLTHEQFF
-,-,TRBV5-1,CASSSQGHSTDEQFF
-,few,TRBV7-9,CASSLLRGPSGPGYTF
TRBD1,-,TRBV7-8,CASSSRTGLNYGYTF
-,-,TRBV5-1,CASSRGLGRELFF
TRBD1,once,TRBV10-3,CAISGVGTGGGEQYF
-,-,TRBV28,CASSFSHMNTEAFF
-,few,TRBV7-3,CASSLYTEAFF
-,-,TRBV7-2,CASSLYRGEQFF
TRBD1,-,TRBV11-2,CASSPPWPPRGRSGYTF
-,-,TRBV4-1,CASSLGGGYEKLFF
-,-,TRBV6-6,CASSYSNRVRDTQYF
TRBD1,-,TRBV5-1,CASSKTGPASGNTIYF
TRBD1,-,TRBV12-5,CASGRDRERQFF
TRBD2,-,TRBV19,CASSIGLAGAPFEQFF